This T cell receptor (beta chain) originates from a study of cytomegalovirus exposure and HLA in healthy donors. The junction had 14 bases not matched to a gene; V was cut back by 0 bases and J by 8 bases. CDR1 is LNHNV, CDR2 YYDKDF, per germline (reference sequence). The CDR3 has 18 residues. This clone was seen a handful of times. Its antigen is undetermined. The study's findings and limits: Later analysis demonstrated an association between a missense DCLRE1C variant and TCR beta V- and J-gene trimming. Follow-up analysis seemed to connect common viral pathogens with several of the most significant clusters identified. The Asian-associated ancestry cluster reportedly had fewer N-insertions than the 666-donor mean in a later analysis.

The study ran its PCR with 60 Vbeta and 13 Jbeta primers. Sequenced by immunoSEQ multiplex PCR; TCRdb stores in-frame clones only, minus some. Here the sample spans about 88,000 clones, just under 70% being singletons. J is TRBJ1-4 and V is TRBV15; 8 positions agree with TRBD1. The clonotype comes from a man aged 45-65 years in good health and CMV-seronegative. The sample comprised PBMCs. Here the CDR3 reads CATSRDPGTGAGREKLFF. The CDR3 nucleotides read TGTGCCACCAGCAGAGATCCCGGGACAGGTGCCGGCAGGGAAAAACTGTTTTTT.